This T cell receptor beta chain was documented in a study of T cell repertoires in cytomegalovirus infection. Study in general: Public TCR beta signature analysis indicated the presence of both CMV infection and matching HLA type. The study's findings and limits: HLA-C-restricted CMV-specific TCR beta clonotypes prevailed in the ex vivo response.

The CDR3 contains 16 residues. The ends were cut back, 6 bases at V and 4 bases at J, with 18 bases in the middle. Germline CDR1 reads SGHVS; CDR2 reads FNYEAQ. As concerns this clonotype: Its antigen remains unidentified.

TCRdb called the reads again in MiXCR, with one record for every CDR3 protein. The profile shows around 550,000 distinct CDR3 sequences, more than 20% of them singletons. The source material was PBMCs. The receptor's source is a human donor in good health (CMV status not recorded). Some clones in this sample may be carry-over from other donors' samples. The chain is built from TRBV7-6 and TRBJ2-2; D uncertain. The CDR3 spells CASRRNHRSGTGELFF. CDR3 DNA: TGTGCCAGCAGACGAAACCATAGGTCGGGCACCGGGGAGCTGTTTTTT.